The rows below give T cell receptor beta chains drawn from one sample of a study of blood T cell repertoires in COVID-19. Here immunoSEQ multiplex PCR was the method, and the copy in TCRdb shows in-frame clones only, minus some. The sample has about 260,000 clones, approximately 86% seen once. Sequencing was carried out using peripheral blood. These receptor sequences come from a woman aged 55-70 years with COVID-19, enrolled during active disease. Both conserved end residues are part of each CDR3. Fields, in order: V gene, CDR3 length, J gene, D gene, clone size, CDR3 DNA, CDR3 protein. The D gene is left open where the match is weak. Where a row states a size, it is once, few, many or the class of an expanded clone; other rows omit it.

v_gene: TRBV9
len: 14
j_gene: TRBJ1-4
d_gene: NA
abundance: NA
CDR3nt: TGTGCCAGCAGCGTAGGGACTTCCAGGGAAAAACTGTTTTTT
CDR3aa: CASSVGTSREKLFF

v_gene: TRBV15
len: 15
j_gene: TRBJ1-5
d_gene: TRBD1
abundance: NA
CDR3nt: TGTGCCACCAGGTCCGACAGGGCCCGCAATCAGCCCCAGCATTTT
CDR3aa: CATRSDRARNQPQHF

v_gene: TRBV28
len: 19
j_gene: TRBJ2-6
d_gene: TRBD2
abundance: few
CDR3nt: TGTGCCAGCAGTTTGTGGACTAGCGGGAGGTCGACTGGGGCCAACGTCCTGACTTTC
CDR3aa: CASSLWTSGRSTGANVLTF

v_gene: TRBV19
len: 16
j_gene: TRBJ2-6
d_gene: TRBD1
abundance: NA
CDR3nt: TGTGCCAGTAGTATAAACAGGGGGCGTGGGGCCAACGTCCTGACTTTC
CDR3aa: CASSINRGRGANVLTF

v_gene: TRBV5-1
len: 14
j_gene: TRBJ1-1
d_gene: NA
abundance: NA
CDR3nt: TGCGCCAGCAGCTCCGGACAGCCGAACACTGAAGCTTTCTTT
CDR3aa: CASSSGQPNTEAFF

v_gene: TRBV25-1
len: 15
j_gene: TRBJ1-1
d_gene: NA
abundance: NA
CDR3nt: TGTGCCAGCAGTGAATCCCGGCGGCGGGGAACTGAAGCTTTCTTT
CDR3aa: CASSESRRRGTEAFF

v_gene: TRBV20-1
len: 12
j_gene: TRBJ1-1
d_gene: NA
abundance: NA
CDR3nt: TGCAGTGCCAGTAGGGGTGGGACTGAAGCTTTCTTT
CDR3aa: CSASRGGTEAFF

v_gene: TRBV20-1
len: 15
j_gene: TRBJ2-5
d_gene: TRBD2
abundance: NA
CDR3nt: TGCAGTGCAAGTAAGGGACTAGCGGGAGTAGAGACCCAGTACTTC
CDR3aa: CSASKGLAGVETQYF

v_gene: TRBV7-2
len: 14
j_gene: TRBJ2-1
d_gene: TRBD1
abundance: NA
CDR3nt: TGTGCCAGCAGCTTCGAGGGACAGGGTATTGAGCAGTTCTTC
CDR3aa: CASSFEGQGIEQFF

v_gene: TRBV7-3
len: 14
j_gene: TRBJ2-3
d_gene: NA
abundance: NA
CDR3nt: TGTGCCAGCAGCTTAAACCTAGCAACAGATACGCAGTATTTT
CDR3aa: CASSLNLATDTQYF

v_gene: TRBV11-2
len: 15
j_gene: TRBJ2-2
d_gene: NA
abundance: NA
CDR3nt: TGTGCCAGCAGCCGAACCGGGACGAACACCGGGGAGCTGTTTTTT
CDR3aa: CASSRTGTNTGELFF

v_gene: TRBV14
len: 14
j_gene: TRBJ2-7
d_gene: TRBD2
abundance: NA
CDR3nt: TGTGCCAGCAGCCAGACTAGCGGGAGAGGCGAGCAGTACTTC
CDR3aa: CASSQTSGRGEQYF

v_gene: TRBV21-1
len: 16
j_gene: TRBJ2-1
d_gene: NA
abundance: once
CDR3nt: TGTGCCAGCAGCAAAGGAGAGCAAAGCTCCTACAATGAGCAGTTCTTC
CDR3aa: CASSKGEQSSYNEQFF

v_gene: TRBV3-1/TRBV3-2
len: 15
j_gene: TRBJ2-3
d_gene: NA
abundance: NA
CDR3nt: TGTGCCAGCACCAGGGGGCTAGCGGACACAGATACGCAGTATTTT
CDR3aa: CASTRGLADTDTQYF

v_gene: TRBV3-1/TRBV3-2
len: 16
j_gene: TRBJ2-7
d_gene: NA
abundance: NA
CDR3nt: TGTGCCAGCAGCCAAGCCGTCGGCCGGGGATCGGGGGAGCAGTACTTC
CDR3aa: CASSQAVGRGSGEQYF

v_gene: TRBV5-1
len: 14
j_gene: TRBJ1-1
d_gene: NA
abundance: NA
CDR3nt: TGCGCCAGCAGCTTGGGCGGGGGGGAAACTGAAGCTTTCTTT
CDR3aa: CASSLGGGETEAFF

v_gene: TRBV24-1
len: 16
j_gene: TRBJ2-1
d_gene: NA
abundance: NA
CDR3nt: TGTGCCACCAGTGATTTGTCGGGAAGGTTGCGCGATGAGCAGTTCTTC
CDR3aa: CATSDLSGRLRDEQFF

v_gene: TRBV28
len: 16
j_gene: TRBJ1-3
d_gene: TRBD1
abundance: NA
CDR3nt: TGTGCCAGCAGTCCACGGACAGGGGGCTTGGGAAACACCATATATTTT
CDR3aa: CASSPRTGGLGNTIYF

v_gene: TRBV9
len: 19
j_gene: TRBJ1-4
d_gene: TRBD1
abundance: NA
CDR3nt: TGTGCCAGCAGCGCTAGAGGAGGACAGGGCGTTGGGGCCTACGAAAAACTGTTTTTT
CDR3aa: CASSARGGQGVGAYEKLFF

v_gene: TRBV10-3
len: 16
j_gene: TRBJ2-1
d_gene: TRBD2
abundance: NA
CDR3nt: TGTGCCACATACCCGGGACTAGCGGGAGGATCTCGTGAGCAGTTCTTC
CDR3aa: CATYPGLAGGSREQFF

v_gene: TRBV4-3
len: 16
j_gene: TRBJ1-4
d_gene: NA
abundance: NA
CDR3nt: TGCGCCAGCAGCCAAGGCACTCCAGCCCCGGGTGAAAAACTGTTTTTT
CDR3aa: CASSQGTPAPGEKLFF

v_gene: TRBV3-1/TRBV3-2
len: 15
j_gene: TRBJ2-3
d_gene: NA
abundance: NA
CDR3nt: TGTGCCAGCAGCCAAGATGGGGCTAGAACAGATACGCAGTATTTT
CDR3aa: CASSQDGARTDTQYF

v_gene: TRBV6-5
len: 13
j_gene: TRBJ2-3
d_gene: TRBD1
abundance: NA
CDR3nt: TGTGCCAGCAGTTTCACAGGGGAGGATACGCAGTATTTT
CDR3aa: CASSFTGEDTQYF

v_gene: TRBV14
len: 16
j_gene: TRBJ2-7
d_gene: TRBD1
abundance: NA
CDR3nt: TGTGCCAGCAGCCAAGAAACCTGGACAGGGGCTTACGAGCAGTACTTC
CDR3aa: CASSQETWTGAYEQYF

v_gene: TRBV7-9
len: 16
j_gene: TRBJ2-2
d_gene: TRBD2
abundance: few
CDR3nt: TGTGCCAGCAGAAGTCGTCGGCTAGCGGGGAACGGGGAGCTGTTTTTT
CDR3aa: CASRSRRLAGNGELFF

v_gene: TRBV28
len: 14
j_gene: TRBJ2-7
d_gene: TRBD1
abundance: NA
CDR3nt: TGTGCCAGCAGGGAGCCGGGACAGGGGCGGGAGCAGTACTTC
CDR3aa: CASREPGQGREQYF

v_gene: TRBV19
len: 15
j_gene: TRBJ1-1
d_gene: TRBD1
abundance: NA
CDR3nt: TGTGCCAACCCAGGGACAGGGGACCGGAACACTGAAGCTTTCTTT
CDR3aa: CANPGTGDRNTEAFF

v_gene: TRBV24-1
len: 16
j_gene: TRBJ2-1
d_gene: NA
abundance: once
CDR3nt: TGTGCCACCAGTACCTCCCGGGACTTCAACTACAATGAGCAGTTCTTC
CDR3aa: CATSTSRDFNYNEQFF

v_gene: TRBV7-2
len: 13
j_gene: TRBJ2-7
d_gene: NA
abundance: NA
CDR3nt: TGTGCCAGCAGCTTGACCTCTAGAGGAGAGCAGTACTTC
CDR3aa: CASSLTSRGEQYF

v_gene: TRBV7-6
len: 16
j_gene: TRBJ2-7
d_gene: TRBD2
abundance: NA
CDR3nt: TGTGCCAGCAGCTTAGCGATCCGAGCGGGACCCTACGAGCAGTACTTC
CDR3aa: CASSLAIRAGPYEQYF

v_gene: TRBV7-3
len: 18
j_gene: TRBJ2-2
d_gene: TRBD2
abundance: NA
CDR3nt: TGTGCCAGCTCCAAGTCCCCGGCTAGCGGGAGTACCACCGGGGAGCTGTTTTTT
CDR3aa: CASSKSPASGSTTGELFF

v_gene: TRBV6-1
len: 15
j_gene: TRBJ2-5
d_gene: TRBD2
abundance: NA
CDR3nt: TGTGCCAGCAGTGAATCCGGGCCAAGCGGGAGTACCCAGTACTTC
CDR3aa: CASSESGPSGSTQYF

v_gene: TRBV19
len: 18
j_gene: TRBJ1-4
d_gene: NA
abundance: NA
CDR3nt: TGTGCCAGTAGTGCCCCGGGACAACGAGGCGCAACTAATGAAAAACTGTTTTTT
CDR3aa: CASSAPGQRGATNEKLFF

v_gene: TRBV5-1
len: 14
j_gene: TRBJ2-2
d_gene: NA
abundance: NA
CDR3nt: TGCGCCAGCAGCCCTCTAGCTGGAACCGGGGAGCTGTTTTTT
CDR3aa: CASSPLAGTGELFF

v_gene: TRBV11-2
len: 15
j_gene: TRBJ2-1
d_gene: TRBD2
abundance: NA
CDR3nt: TGTGCCAGCAGCTTGGGACTAGCGGGGCTCAATGAGCAGTTCTTC
CDR3aa: CASSLGLAGLNEQFF

v_gene: TRBV28
len: 15
j_gene: TRBJ2-2
d_gene: TRBD1
abundance: NA
CDR3nt: TGTGCCAGCAGTAAAGGACAGGGTTCAATCGGGGAGCTGTTTTTT
CDR3aa: CASSKGQGSIGELFF

v_gene: TRBV5-4
len: 15
j_gene: TRBJ2-1
d_gene: TRBD2
abundance: NA
CDR3nt: TGTGCCAGCAGCTTGGTAGCGGGAGTAGCGAATGAGCAGTTCTTC
CDR3aa: CASSLVAGVANEQFF

v_gene: TRBV27
len: 15
j_gene: TRBJ1-5
d_gene: NA
abundance: NA
CDR3nt: TGTGCCAGCAGTTCGGTAGGGGTAAGCAATCAGCCCCAGCATTTT
CDR3aa: CASSSVGVSNQPQHF

v_gene: TRBV11-2
len: 18
j_gene: TRBJ2-7
d_gene: TRBD2
abundance: NA
CDR3nt: TGTGCCAGCAGCTCAAGCATCGGACTAGCGGGACTCTTACACGAGCAGTACTTC
CDR3aa: CASSSSIGLAGLLHEQYF

v_gene: TRBV19
len: 15
j_gene: TRBJ2-1
d_gene: TRBD2
abundance: NA
CDR3nt: TGTGCCAGTAGTATTAGCGGGAGGGCCTACAATGAGCAGTTCTTC
CDR3aa: CASSISGRAYNEQFF

v_gene: TRBV28
len: 14
j_gene: TRBJ1-2
d_gene: TRBD1
abundance: NA
CDR3nt: TGTGCCAGCAGTTTAATAGGGGGCGCCTATGGCTACACCTTC
CDR3aa: CASSLIGGAYGYTF

v_gene: TRBV18
len: 17
j_gene: TRBJ1-3
d_gene: TRBD1
abundance: NA
CDR3nt: TGTGCCAGCTCACCAACGACAGGGGGTAGTTCTGGAAACACCATATATTTT
CDR3aa: CASSPTTGGSSGNTIYF

v_gene: TRBV7-2
len: 15
j_gene: TRBJ2-3
d_gene: TRBD1
abundance: NA
CDR3nt: TGTGCCAGCAGCCGGACAGGGGATCGCACAGATACGCAGTATTTT
CDR3aa: CASSRTGDRTDTQYF

v_gene: TRBV10-3
len: 16
j_gene: TRBJ1-1
d_gene: TRBD1
abundance: NA
CDR3nt: TGTGCCTCCCGGTCGGCAGGGCAGGGGGCACGGACTGAAGCTTTCTTT
CDR3aa: CASRSAGQGARTEAFF

v_gene: TRBV5-6
len: 18
j_gene: TRBJ1-2
d_gene: NA
abundance: few
CDR3nt: TGTGCCAGCAGCTTATTGGAAGGGGTAGGGGCTGCCTCCTATGGCTACACCTTC
CDR3aa: CASSLLEGVGAASYGYTF

v_gene: TRBV6-4
len: 14
j_gene: TRBJ1-2
d_gene: NA
abundance: NA
CDR3nt: TGTGCCAGCAGTGAGGGCAGAACTAACTATGGCTACACCTTC
CDR3aa: CASSEGRTNYGYTF

v_gene: TRBV3-1/TRBV3-2
len: 15
j_gene: TRBJ1-5
d_gene: NA
abundance: NA
CDR3nt: TGTGCCAGCAGCCAAGTCTACAGTAGCAATCAGCCCCAGCATTTT
CDR3aa: CASSQVYSSNQPQHF

v_gene: TRBV12-3/TRBV12-4
len: 13
j_gene: TRBJ2-3
d_gene: TRBD2
abundance: NA
CDR3nt: TGTGCCAGCAGTTTGCGGGGGAGAGATACGCAGTATTTT
CDR3aa: CASSLRGRDTQYF

v_gene: TRBV15
len: 14
j_gene: TRBJ2-3
d_gene: NA
abundance: NA
CDR3nt: TGTGCCACCAGCAGAGATGGCTTCACAGATACGCAGTATTTT
CDR3aa: CATSRDGFTDTQYF

v_gene: TRBV5-1
len: 14
j_gene: TRBJ1-1
d_gene: TRBD1
abundance: NA
CDR3nt: TGCGCCAGTTTGCCTTCAGGGGGCGGCACTGAAGCTTTCTTT
CDR3aa: CASLPSGGGTEAFF

v_gene: TRBV6-1
len: 15
j_gene: TRBJ2-3
d_gene: TRBD2
abundance: NA
CDR3nt: TGTGCCAGCAGTGAAGTCGGGGGGGGCACAGATACGCAGTATTTT
CDR3aa: CASSEVGGGTDTQYF

v_gene: TRBV10-3
len: 14
j_gene: TRBJ2-3
d_gene: NA
abundance: NA
CDR3nt: TGTGCCATCAGTGAGTACTTAGACGGGGATACGCAGTATTTT
CDR3aa: CAISEYLDGDTQYF

v_gene: TRBV25-1
len: 15
j_gene: TRBJ2-7
d_gene: NA
abundance: NA
CDR3nt: TGTGCCAGCAGTGAGACAGCCGCCCACAGGAGAGAGCAGTACTTC
CDR3aa: CASSETAAHRREQYF

v_gene: TRBV2
len: 14
j_gene: TRBJ1-1
d_gene: TRBD1
abundance: NA
CDR3nt: TGTGCCAGCAGTCCGGGACAGTTGAACACTGAAGCTTTCTTT
CDR3aa: CASSPGQLNTEAFF

v_gene: TRBV10-1
len: 11
j_gene: TRBJ2-3
d_gene: NA
abundance: NA
CDR3nt: TGCGCCAGCAGTGGCGGGTTTGGTGCTTATTTT
CDR3aa: CASSGGFGAYF

v_gene: TRBV10-3
len: 15
j_gene: TRBJ1-1
d_gene: TRBD1
abundance: NA
CDR3nt: TGTGCCATCAGGACAGGACAGGGTGTTTTCTCTGAAGCTTTCTTT
CDR3aa: CAIRTGQGVFSEAFF

v_gene: TRBV18
len: 17
j_gene: TRBJ1-3
d_gene: NA
abundance: NA
CDR3nt: TGTGCCAGCTCACCGATTTACAGGGCGGGCACTGGAAACACCATATATTTT
CDR3aa: CASSPIYRAGTGNTIYF

v_gene: TRBV27
len: 13
j_gene: TRBJ1-2
d_gene: NA
abundance: once
CDR3nt: TGTGCCAGCAGTTACAGCCAAAACTATGGCTACACCTTC
CDR3aa: CASSYSQNYGYTF

v_gene: TRBV6-5
len: 14
j_gene: TRBJ1-2
d_gene: NA
abundance: NA
CDR3nt: TGTGCCAGCAGTTACTCCAGGAGGGGCTATGGCTACACCTTC
CDR3aa: CASSYSRRGYGYTF

v_gene: TRBV5-1
len: 15
j_gene: TRBJ2-1
d_gene: TRBD2
abundance: once
CDR3nt: TGCGCCAGCAGCTTAGCGGGAATCTCCTACAATGAGCAGTTCTTC
CDR3aa: CASSLAGISYNEQFF